The T cell receptor (beta chain) described here comes from a study of T-cell reconstitution after alpha-beta-depleted transplantation in children. Trimming left V 6 bases short and J 1 base short, with 10 bases between. CDR1 DFQATT and CDR2 SNEGSKA come from the germline V gene (reference sequence). The CDR3 runs 13 residues. Unique molecular identifiers featured in how the TCRbeta library was prepared. From the PCR reads, TCRdb called clonotypes with MiXCR, one entry per CDR3 protein. The data contain roughly 570,000 distinct CDR3 sequences, over 25% of them seen just once; the ten biggest clones take up approximately 39%.

This sequence originates from a boy under two years old with Wiskott-Aldrich syndrome, due to receive a stem cell transplant. The sample in question was PBMCs, obtained before TCRalphabeta/CD19-depleted stem cell transplant. The chain is built from TRBV20-1 and TRBJ2-4; maybe TRBD1 (5 bases). The CDR3, as DNA: TGCAGTGCCAAAGGGGCGGCCAAAAACATTCAGTACTTC. This translates into CSAKGAAKNIQYF.